The T cell receptor (beta chain) described here comes from a study of control samples from healthy donors and cancer patients. The data were produced by immunoSEQ multiplex PCR, yet TCRdb's version contains in-frame clones alone and is incomplete. Of some 95,000 clones in the sample, more than 90% are singletons; the top ten hold 2.5% to 3.5%. This CDR3 comprises 15 residues. Trimming pared 1 base from V and 5 bases from J, leaving 14 bases between. CDR1 is LGHDT and CDR2 is YNNKEL in the germline V gene (reference sequence). This chain joins TRBV3-1 (or the pseudogene TRBV3-2) and TRBJ2-5; unclear D gene. The source material was blood. The TCR comes from a human donor in good health. The donor label of this sample is uncertain. The CDR3 reads CASSQGALGWETQYF. The CDR3 bases are TGTGCCAGCAGCCAAGGCGCTCTGGGGTGGGAGACCCAGTACTTC.